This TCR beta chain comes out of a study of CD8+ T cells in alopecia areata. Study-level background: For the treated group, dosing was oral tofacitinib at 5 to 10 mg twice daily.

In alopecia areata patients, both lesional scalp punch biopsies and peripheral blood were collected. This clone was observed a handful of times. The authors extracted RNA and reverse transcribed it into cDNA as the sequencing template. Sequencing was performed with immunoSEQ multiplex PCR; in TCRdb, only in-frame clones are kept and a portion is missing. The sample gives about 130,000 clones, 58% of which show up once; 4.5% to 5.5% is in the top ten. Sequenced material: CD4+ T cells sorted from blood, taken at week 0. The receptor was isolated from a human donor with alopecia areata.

CDR3 region: CASSLIRAEQYF. In nucleotides, the CDR3 is TGTGCCAGCAGCTTAATAAGGGCCGAGCAGTACTTC. The chain joins TRBV7-9 to TRBJ2-7, with D unclear. Germline V lookup: CDR1 SEHNR, CDR2 FQNEAQ (reference sequence). The CDR3 runs to 12 residues. V was pared by 2 bases and J by 6 bases, with 8 bases between. Based on the CDR3 plus reference TRBV7-9 and TRBJ2-7, the full variable domain is DTGVSQNPRHKITKRGQNVTFRCDPISEHNRLYWYRQTLGQGPEFLTYFQNEAQLEKSRLLSDRFSAERPKGSFSTLEIQRTEQGDSAMYLCASSLIRAEQYFGPGTRLTVT.